Listed below are T cell receptor beta chains from one sample, sequenced in a study of blood T cell repertoires in COVID-19. The table came from immunoSEQ multiplex PCR; TCRdb's copy has only in-frame clones and leaves some out. The sample lists approximately 350,000 clones; roughly 90% were seen once. Source material: peripheral blood. The origin of the receptors is a man between 40 and 49 years old with acute or convalescent COVID-19. Both conserved end residues are part of each CDR3. Each record gives: J gene, V gene, CDR3 length, clone size, D gene, CDR3 DNA, CDR3 protein. D genes are given only for firm matches. Size is stated for part of the rows, as once, few or many counts, or as a class when the clone is expanded.

>TRBJ1-1|TRBV15|14|NA|NA
TGTGCCACCAGCCCGGGTGTAGCGAACACTGAAGCTTTCTTT
CATSPGVANTEAFF
>TRBJ2-7|TRBV19|17|NA|NA
TGTGCCAGTAGTATAGGAGTAGGAGTCCTCGTTTCGGCAGAGCAGTACTTC
CASSIGVGVLVSAEQYF
>TRBJ2-1|TRBV9|15|NA|TRBD1
TGTGCCAGCACCCCTAAGGGGACAGTTAACAATGAGCAGTTCTTC
CASTPKGTVNNEQFF
>TRBJ2-7|TRBV6-5|16|NA|TRBD1
TGTGCCAGCAGTTACTACCCGGACAGGGACCCCTACGAGCAGTACTTC
CASSYYPDRDPYEQYF
>TRBJ2-5|TRBV5-1|16|NA|TRBD2
TGCGCCAGCAGCTTGTCAGCCCTAGCGGGGGGAGAGACCCAGTACTTC
CASSLSALAGGETQYF
>TRBJ1-5|TRBV27|14|NA|NA
TGTGCCAGCGGCCGGGGACTGGGCAATCAGCCCCAGCATTTT
CASGRGLGNQPQHF
>TRBJ2-4|TRBV5-1|14|NA|TRBD1
TGCGCCAGCAGGGATGCGGGACAGGAAAACATTCAGTACTTC
CASRDAGQENIQYF
>TRBJ1-1|TRBV3-1/TRBV3-2|15|NA|NA
TGTGCCAGCAGCACCACCACCGGGGGAGGCACTGAAGCTTTCTTT
CASSTTTGGGTEAFF
>TRBJ2-5|TRBV6-5|15|NA|TRBD2
TGTGCCAGCAGTCCCAGCGGGAGAGTCTTTGAGACCCAGTACTTC
CASSPSGRVFETQYF
>TRBJ2-6|TRBV3-1/TRBV3-2|15|NA|TRBD1
TGTGCCAGCAGCCAGGACAGGGAAAAGGCCAACGTCCTGACTTTC
CASSQDREKANVLTF
>TRBJ2-3|TRBV27|14|NA|NA
TGTGCCAGCAGTTTACAGGGTAGCACAGATACGCAGTATTTT
CASSLQGSTDTQYF
>TRBJ1-5|TRBV5-1|15|NA|NA
TGCGCCAGCAGCTTGGCCGCAGGGAACAATCAGCCCCAGCATTTT
CASSLAAGNNQPQHF
>TRBJ2-3|TRBV12-3/TRBV12-4|12|NA|NA
TGTGCCAGCAGTAAACTAGCAGCCGTCCGGTATTTT
CASSKLAAVRYF
>TRBJ2-1|TRBV11-2|16|NA|TRBD2
TGTGCCAGCAGCTTTCAGCGGGAGGGAGTATGGGATGAGCAGTTCTTC
CASSFQREGVWDEQFF
>TRBJ1-4|TRBV20-1|14|few|NA
TGCAGTGCTAGTCACAGGGAGGGAGATGAAAAACTGTTTTTT
CSASHREGDEKLFF
>TRBJ2-1|TRBV7-9|16|NA|TRBD2
TGTGCCAGCAGCTTACTGGGGACTAGCGGACACAATGAGCAGTTCTTC
CASSLLGTSGHNEQFF
>TRBJ2-3|TRBV11-2|14|NA|NA
TGTGCCAGCAGCTTACGGGGAGTCACAGATACGCAGTATTTT
CASSLRGVTDTQYF
>TRBJ1-3|TRBV6-5|15|NA|TRBD1
TGTGCCAGCAGGGACAGGGGAAGGGAAGGAAACACCATATATTTT
CASRDRGREGNTIYF
>TRBJ2-2|TRBV18|16|NA|NA
TGTGCCAGCTCACCACGTTCCCCTAGTAACACCGGGGAGCTGTTTTTT
CASSPRSPSNTGELFF
>TRBJ1-6|TRBV2|16|NA|TRBD1
TGTGCCAGCAGTGAAGGCCTAGGACAGGGGGTCTGGACCCTCCACTTT
CASSEGLGQGVWTLHF
>TRBJ1-1|TRBV9|15|NA|NA
TGTGCCAGCAGCGTAGTGGGGGGGTTCGGCACTGAAGCTTTCTTT
CASSVVGGFGTEAFF
>TRBJ2-7|TRBV6-5|16|NA|NA
TGTGCCAGCAGTTACACTGGGCTAGCGCCTAAATCGTTTGAGTACTTC
CASSYTGLAPKSFEYF
>TRBJ2-7|TRBV7-9|12|NA|TRBD1
TGTGCCAGCAGCGTGGACAGGGGAAGGCAGTACTTC
CASSVDRGRQYF
>TRBJ1-5|TRBV27|15|NA|NA
TGTGCCAGCATGGTACAGGGTGGTTGGAATCAGCCCCAGCATTTT
CASMVQGGWNQPQHF
>TRBJ2-5|TRBV7-2|18|few|TRBD1
TGTGCCAGCAGCCCAAGAAACCACCGGGACAGCGCCAGAGAGACCCAGTACTTC
CASSPRNHRDSARETQYF
>TRBJ1-6|TRBV10-3|15|NA|TRBD1
TGTGCCATCAGTGTGGACAGGAGGATCAATTCACCCCTCCACTTT
CAISVDRRINSPLHF
>TRBJ2-7|TRBV25-1|14|NA|TRBD1
TGTGCCAGCAGTGATGAGGGGGCCTCCTACGAGCAGTACTTC
CASSDEGASYEQYF
>TRBJ2-7|TRBV3-1/TRBV3-2|15|NA|NA
TGTGCCAGCAGCCAAGGGCCCCAGACAAACTACGAGCAGTACTTC
CASSQGPQTNYEQYF
>TRBJ2-7|TRBV28|14|NA|NA
TGTGCCAGCAACCTAGAGGGGAGGAGGTACGAGCAGTACTTC
CASNLEGRRYEQYF
>TRBJ1-5|TRBV27|16|NA|NA
TGTGCCAGCAGTTCCCGGACGTCAGGGGTTGATCAGCCCCAGCATTTT
CASSSRTSGVDQPQHF
>TRBJ2-5|TRBV30|15|NA|TRBD1
TGTGCCTGGAGCGCCGGACAGGCCCTAGAAGAGACCCAGTACTTC
CAWSAGQALEETQYF
>TRBJ1-1|TRBV11-2|13|NA|NA
TGTGCCAGCAGCTTAGTAGGGGACACTGAAGCTTTCTTT
CASSLVGDTEAFF
>TRBJ2-1|TRBV3-1/TRBV3-2|15|NA|TRBD1
TGTGCCAGCAGCCCCGGACAGGTTGGGCTCAATGAGCAGTTCTTC
CASSPGQVGLNEQFF
>TRBJ1-5|TRBV7-2|16|NA|NA
TGTGCCAGCAGCTTAGTGGCACAGTATAGCAATCAGCCCCAGCATTTT
CASSLVAQYSNQPQHF
>TRBJ1-2|TRBV7-6|12|NA|NA
TGTGCCAGCTTCAGAGGCGACTATGGCTACACCTTC
CASFRGDYGYTF
>TRBJ1-5|TRBV23-1|16|NA|TRBD1
TGCGCCAGCAAATATCGCCGGGACAGGAACGGCCAGCCCCAGCATTTT
CASKYRRDRNGQPQHF
>TRBJ1-2|TRBV29-1|15|NA|NA
TGCAGCGTTGATTGGCAGGGGCGAAGTAACTATGGCTACACCTTC
CSVDWQGRSNYGYTF
>TRBJ1-6|TRBV7-8|18|many|NA
TGTGCCAGCAGCACTTCTTTAAGTGAGAGCTCCTATAATTCACCCCTCCACTTT
CASSTSLSESSYNSPLHF
>TRBJ1-1|TRBV14|16|NA|NA
TGTGCCAGCAGCCAATGGGTTTCTAGTGAGAACACTGAAGCTTTCTTT
CASSQWVSSENTEAFF
>TRBJ2-1|TRBV19|16|NA|NA
TGTGCCAGTAGTATCTCTACCTCGTCCCCCTACAATGAGCAGTTCTTC
CASSISTSSPYNEQFF
>TRBJ2-7|TRBV10-3|15|NA|TRBD1
TGTGCCATCAGTGAGTCCGGACAGGGCACCTACGAGCAGTACTTC
CAISESGQGTYEQYF
>TRBJ2-1|TRBV5-1|15|once|TRBD2
TGCGCCAGCAACAAACGGGAGGGCCGGGAAGATGAGCAGTTCTTC
CASNKREGREDEQFF
>TRBJ2-5|TRBV2|13|NA|NA
TGTGCCAGCAGTGACGGGACCGGGAGGACCCAGTACTTC
CASSDGTGRTQYF
>TRBJ2-1|TRBV24-1|16|NA|TRBD2
TGTGCCACCAGTGACTCTAGCGGGGGGGCCTACAATGAGCAGTTCTTC
CATSDSSGGAYNEQFF
>TRBJ2-7|TRBV10-1|13|NA|NA
TGCGCCAGCAGTGAGACAGCCCCCTACGAGCAGTACTTC
CASSETAPYEQYF
>TRBJ1-1|TRBV6-2/TRBV6-3|13|NA|NA
TGTGCCAGCAGTCGGCGGGGAGTCACTGAAGCTTTCTTT
CASSRRGVTEAFF
>TRBJ2-5|TRBV5-1|13|NA|NA
TGCGCCAGCAGCTTGACTAGACAAGAGACCCAGTACTTC
CASSLTRQETQYF
>TRBJ1-2|TRBV27|14|NA|NA
TGTGCCAGCAGTTTAGGCCCGAGGGCTTATGGCTACACCTTC
CASSLGPRAYGYTF
>TRBJ2-1|TRBV6-6|13|NA|TRBD1
TGTGCCAGCTGGACAGGGGGTAGCTATGAGCAGTTCTTC
CASWTGGSYEQFF
>TRBJ2-3|TRBV7-9|15|NA|NA
TGTGCCAGCAGCTTCCTTGGTCTGCGCGAAGATACGCAGTATTTT
CASSFLGLREDTQYF
>TRBJ2-7|TRBV7-2|18|NA|TRBD1
TGTGCCAGCAGCTGGAAGACAACCGGGACAGGGTACGCCTACGAGCAGTACTTC
CASSWKTTGTGYAYEQYF
>TRBJ2-1|TRBV9|17|NA|NA
TGTGCCAGCAGCTCCGGACCTCCGGGGAGCTCCTACAATGAGCAGTTCTTC
CASSSGPPGSSYNEQFF
>TRBJ1-3|TRBV11-3|15|NA|NA
TGTGCCAGCAGCTTAGAAGGGGAAGTTGGAAACACCATATATTTT
CASSLEGEVGNTIYF
>TRBJ2-7|TRBV11-2|14|NA|NA
TGTGCCAGCAGCTTAGTTAGGGGATCCTACGAGCAGTACTTC
CASSLVRGSYEQYF
>TRBJ1-2|TRBV5-6|15|NA|TRBD1
TGTGCCAGCAGCTTCGGACAGGGGGGGTACTATGGCTACACCTTC
CASSFGQGGYYGYTF
>TRBJ1-1|TRBV24-1|14|NA|NA
TGTGCCACCAGTGCAGGACAGACGAACACTGAAGCTTTCTTT
CATSAGQTNTEAFF
>TRBJ2-1|TRBV4-1|15|NA|TRBD2
TGCGCCAGCAGCCAAGAACTAGCGGGGGGAAGGGAGCAGTTCTTC
CASSQELAGGREQFF
>TRBJ1-5|TRBV28|14|NA|NA
TGTGCCAGCAATGAACAGTCGTTAAATCAGCCCCAGCATTTT
CASNEQSLNQPQHF
>TRBJ1-2|TRBV27|16|NA|TRBD1
TGTGCCAGCCGATCCGGGACAGGGCCCAATCTTTATGGCTACACCTTC
CASRSGTGPNLYGYTF